These T cell receptor beta chains were read from a single sample in a study of T cell responses to AZD1222 COVID-19 vaccine. TCRdb keeps only in-frame clones here, not all; method: immunoSEQ multiplex PCR. Here the sample spans over 95,000 clones, roughly 89% being singletons. The input for sequencing was peripheral blood, taken on day 0 of AZD1222 vaccination. These receptors originate from an adult in good health. Both conserved end residues are part of each CDR3. A D gene is named only where the DNA matches it firmly. Some rows mark clone size as missing; the rest say once, few, many or name a class of expanded clone.

clone_size	d_call	v_call	j_call	cdr3_aa	cdr3_nt
-	-	TRBV29-1	TRBJ1-1	CSALTDDNTEAFF	TGCAGCGCCTTGACAGACGATAACACTGAAGCTTTCTTT
-	-	TRBV19	TRBJ1-5	CASSIRTDARGQPQHF	TGTGCCAGTAGTATACGGACAGATGCTCGTGGACAGCCCCAGCATTTT
-	TRBD2	TRBV19	TRBJ2-3	CASSTGTSGRGTDTQYF	TGTGCCAGTAGCACCGGGACTAGCGGGAGGGGCACAGATACGCAGTATTTT
-	TRBD1	TRBV6-5	TRBJ2-3	CASRKTGGTDTQYF	TGTGCCAGCAGAAAAACAGGGGGCACAGATACGCAGTATTTT
few	TRBD2	TRBV18	TRBJ2-3	CASSPRTSGRTDTQYF	TGTGCCAGCTCACCACGGACTAGCGGGAGGACAGATACGCAGTATTTT
-	-	TRBV19	TRBJ1-2	CASSGTADGYTF	TGTGCCAGTAGTGGGACGGCCGATGGCTACACCTTC
-	-	TRBV10-3	TRBJ2-7	CAISEIMTREQYF	TGTGCCATCAGTGAGATCATGACACGGGAGCAGTACTTC
-	-	TRBV5-1	TRBJ1-4	CASSLQEKGEKLFF	TGCGCCAGCAGCTTACAGGAGAAAGGTGAAAAACTGTTTTTT
-	-	TRBV7-2	TRBJ2-7	CASSLDTASYEQYF	TGTGCCAGCAGCTTAGACACAGCCTCCTACGAGCAGTACTTC
-	TRBD1	TRBV24-1	TRBJ1-2	CATSDLRTGGEGYTF	TGTGCCACCAGTGATTTGCGGACAGGGGGTGAAGGCTACACCTTC
-	TRBD1	TRBV7-3	TRBJ2-5	CASSQGTGRRETQYF	TGTGCCAGCAGCCAAGGGACAGGGAGGCGGGAGACCCAGTACTTC
-	-	TRBV20-1	TRBJ2-3	CSAVRGDTQYF	TGCAGTGCTGTTAGGGGAGATACGCAGTATTTT
-	TRBD1	TRBV28	TRBJ2-1	CASSEHRGSSYNEQFF	TGTGCCAGCAGCGAACACAGGGGGAGCTCCTACAATGAGCAGTTCTTC
-	-	TRBV14	TRBJ1-4	CASSQGLAAEKLFF	TGTGCCAGCAGCCAGGGGCTGGCGGCTGAAAAACTGTTTTTT
once	TRBD1	TRBV2	TRBJ1-5	CASSGEDRGEPNQPQHF	TGTGCCAGCAGTGGGGAGGACAGGGGAGAACCTAATCAGCCCCAGCATTTT
-	-	TRBV20-1	TRBJ2-7	CSASRYSGRSGYEQYF	TGCAGTGCTAGTCGATACAGCGGACGATCCGGTTACGAGCAGTACTTC
-	-	TRBV18	TRBJ1-5	CASSPQSGVYSNQPQHF	TGTGCCAGCTCACCGCAGTCGGGGGTGTATAGCAATCAGCCCCAGCATTTT
-	-	TRBV20-1	TRBJ1-1	CSASGISEAFF	TGCAGTGCAAGCGGTATCTCTGAAGCTTTCTTT
-	-	TRBV28	TRBJ1-5	CASSWSGVGNQPQHF	TGTGCCAGCAGTTGGTCAGGGGTCGGCAATCAGCCCCAGCATTTT
-	-	TRBV2	TRBJ1-5	CASSEMTPNQPQHF	TGTGCCAGCAGTGAAATGACACCAAATCAGCCCCAGCATTTT
-	-	TRBV5-5	TRBJ1-1	CASSLDWNTEAFF	TGTGCCAGCAGCTTGGATTGGAACACTGAAGCTTTCTTT
-	TRBD2	TRBV10-1	TRBJ2-5	CASSESLGLAGGNSETQYF	TGCGCCAGCAGTGAAAGTTTAGGGCTAGCGGGAGGGAACTCGGAGACCCAGTACTTC
-	-	TRBV6-2/TRBV6-3	TRBJ2-6	CASSYIGAGANVLTF	TGTGCCAGCAGTTACATCGGGGCTGGGGCCAACGTCCTGACTTTC
few	-	TRBV27	TRBJ1-2	CASSFQANYGYTF	TGTGCCAGCAGTTTTCAGGCTAACTATGGCTACACCTTC
few	TRBD1	TRBV28	TRBJ2-3	CASSLWGRGQDTQYF	TGTGCCAGCAGTTTATGGGGCAGGGGGCAAGATACGCAGTATTTT